The 23 T cell receptor beta chains listed next were all sequenced from one sample in a study of T cell changes during pregnancy in multiple sclerosis. Measured with immunoSEQ multiplex PCR; TCRdb has only the in-frame clones, and not every one. The repertoire holds about 89,000 clones, approximately 94% seen once, with about 0.8% in the top ten. The sample in question was peripheral blood, obtained in the third trimester of pregnancy. These receptor sequences come from a female donor with multiple sclerosis, enrolled in a pregnancy study.

The count of this clone is one. The chain links TRBV5-1 to TRBJ2-1; D might be TRBD2 (5 bases). Trimming left V 4 bases short and J 2 bases short, with 13 bases between. From germline, CDR1 is SGHRS and CDR2 YFSETQ. The length of the CDR3 is 15 residues. The CDR3 nucleotides are TGCGCCAGCAGCCTTTTTGGGAGCACCTACAATGAGCAGTTCTTC. It translates to CASSLFGSTYNEQFF.

V is TRBV2 and J is TRBJ1-1, with 8 bases aligning to TRBD1. This CDR3 has 15 residues. Germline V gene sequence: CDR1 SNHLY, CDR2 FYNNEI. J was trimmed by 0 bases and V by 6 bases; bases with no gene match: 6. CDR3 loop: CASSDGQGLNTEAFF. Written as DNA, the CDR3 is TGTGCCAGCAGCGACGGACAGGGACTGAACACTGAAGCTTTCTTT.

The CDR3 DNA reads as TGTGCCAGCAGTGAAGCGGGCACAGATACGCAGTATTTT. This translates into CASSEAGTDTQYF. The chain uses TRBV7-2 and TRBJ2-3, with D tentatively TRBD2 (5 bases). The CDR3 loop spans 13 amino acids. V lost 6 bases and J 1 base, leaving 8 bases between the germline ends. Germline V gives CDR1 SGHTA, CDR2 FQGNSA. The full variable domain, its missing parts supplied by reference TRBV7-2 and TRBJ2-3, is GAGVSQSPSNKVTEKGKDVELRCDPISGHTALYWYRQSLGQGLEFLIYFQGNSAPDKSGLPSDRFSAERTGGSVSTLTIQRTQQEDSAVYLCASSEAGTDTQYFGPGTRLTVL.

The chain carries TRBV28 and TRBJ2-7; 11 bases align to TRBD1. The CDR3 spans 14 residues. CDR1 and CDR2 (germline): MDHEN, SYDVKM. The V gene end was trimmed by 2 bases and the J gene end by 4 bases; junction bases not matched to a gene: 1. Written as DNA, the CDR3 is TGTGCCAGCAGTTTAGGGACAGGGGGTTACGAGCAGTACTTC. This gives the protein CASSLGTGGYEQYF. The variable domain in full, with the rest retrieved from reference TRBV28 and TRBJ2-7, is DVKVTQSSRYLVKRTGEKVFLECVQDMDHENMFWYRQDPGLGLRLIYFSYDVKMKEKGDIPEGYSVSREKKERFSLILESASTNQTSMYLCASSLGTGGYEQYFGPGTRLTVT.

In DNA form, the CDR3 reads TGTGCCAGCAGTTACAGCCAGGGGGGAGAGACCCAGTACTTC. It is translated as CASSYSQGGETQYF. This rearrangement joins TRBV6-5 to TRBJ2-5, with a weak D call TRBD1 (7 bases). V shed 2 bases and J shed 4 bases, with 11 bases lying between them. This CDR3 is built from 14 residues. The germline V gene has CDR1 MNHEY and CDR2 SVGAGI.

The rearrangement uses TRBV28 and TRBJ2-3, with D unclear. Germline loops: CDR1 MDHEN, CDR2 SYDVKM. CDR3 length: 16 residues. V was shortened by 0 bases and J by 1 base, with 11 bases between the two germline ends. The CDR3 is CASSLWGSSGTDTQYF. The CDR3 coding sequence is TGTGCCAGCAGTTTATGGGGCAGTTCGGGCACAGATACGCAGTATTTT.

The chain has TRBV27 and TRBJ1-5, with 8 positions matching TRBD1. Germline CDR1 MNHEY, CDR2 SMNVEV (reference sequence). The CDR3 extends over 15 amino acids. V lost 5 bases to trimming and J lost 5 bases; unmatched junction nucleotides: 8. CDR3 amino acids: CASSGLTGVDQPQHF. The CDR3 DNA reads TGTGCCAGCAGTGGATTGACAGGGGTTGATCAGCCCCAGCATTTT.

The rearrangement uses TRBV5-1 and TRBJ1-1, with 11 bases lining up with TRBD1. The CDR3 extends over 12 amino acids. With 5 bases clipped from V and 8 bases from J, the junction kept 2 bases outside the gene matches. Germline CDR1 is SGHRS and CDR2 is YFSETQ. Here the CDR3 reads CASRRDRGEAFF. CDR3 in DNA: TGCGCCAGCAGAAGGGACAGGGGGGAAGCTTTCTTT.

This clone has only a few counts. The chain combines TRBV14 with TRBJ2-1; TRBD2 agrees at 8 bases. Germline trimming cut 2 bases from V and 7 bases from J; bases unmatched to any gene: 13. Germline CDR1 is SGHDN and CDR2 is FVKESK. There are 17 residues in the CDR3. For the CDR3, the DNA is TGTGCCAGCAGCCAAACAAGGGGACTAGGCAAAGGGAATGAGCAGTTCTTC. Protein: CASSQTRGLGKGNEQFF.

This clone has a handful of counts. This rearrangement joins TRBV19 to TRBJ1-5; TRBD1 matches 9 bases. Unmatched junction bases numbered 5, after V lost 3 bases and J lost 5 bases. This CDR3 has 15 residues. CDR1 is LNHDA and CDR2 is SQIVND in the germline V gene (reference sequence). The CDR3 spells CASSIRQGEYQPQHF. In nucleotides, the CDR3 is TGTGCCAGTAGTATCCGACAGGGGGAATATCAGCCCCAGCATTTT.

This sequence joins TRBV9 and TRBJ2-7, with 8 nucleotides matching TRBD2. Per the germline V gene, CDR1 is SGDLS and CDR2 is YYNGEE. This CDR3 has 15 residues. V dropped 2 bases and J dropped 2; count of bases not matched to a gene: 6. The CDR3 DNA sequence: TGTGCCAGCAGCGTTAGCGGGAATTACGCCTACGAGCAGTACTTC. Its protein is CASSVSGNYAYEQYF.

This sequence joins TRBV5-5 and TRBJ1-2, with D perhaps TRBD1 (6 bases). The CDR3 runs to 15 residues. Germline loops: CDR1 SGHKS, CDR2 YYEKEE (reference sequence). Trimming took off 4 bases at V and 5 bases at J, with 18 bases between the two ends. CDR3 in DNA: TGTGCCAGCAGCCCCGGGGGGGGCTTGGGATATGGCTACACCTTC. Amino acid sequence: CASSPGGGLGYGYTF.

In its sample, this clone was seen once. The genes are TRBV13 and TRBJ2-3; 11 nucleotides match TRBD2. The germline V gene has CDR1 PRHDT and CDR2 FYEKMQ (reference sequence). This CDR3 is built from 17 residues. J gave up 4 bases and V 2 bases, and 8 bases lay outside the gene matches. The CDR3 sequence: CASSLYSSGRLSDTQYF. CDR3 nucleotides: TGTGCCAGCAGCTTATACTCTAGCGGGAGGTTATCAGATACGCAGTATTTT.

This clone has a single count. The chain combines TRBV6-4 with TRBJ2-1; D may be TRBD2 (6 bases). Between the trimmed V and J ends, which lost 4 bases and 2 bases, there was a span of 12 bases. Germline V gives CDR1 MRHNA, CDR2 SNTAGT. The CDR3 runs to 15 residues. CDR3: CASSGGAGTYNEQFF. CDR3 nucleotides: TGTGCCAGCAGTGGTGGGGCGGGAACCTACAATGAGCAGTTCTTC.

The V call is TRBV9, the J call TRBJ2-7, with a weak D call TRBD2 (5 bases). The ends were cut back, 0 bases at V and 7 bases at J, with 14 bases in the middle. Germline V gene lookup returns CDR1 SGDLS and CDR2 YYNGEE. This CDR3 is 14 amino acids long. The CDR3 nucleotides read TGTGCCAGCAGCGTAGCCCCGGGAACCGGGGAGCAGTACTTC. This translates into CASSVAPGTGEQYF.

J is TRBJ1-1 and V is TRBV7-9; D ambiguous. CDR3 length: 12 residues. Trimming left V 3 bases short and J 8 bases short, with 10 bases between. CDR1 and CDR2 from the germline V gene are SEHNR and FQNEAQ (reference sequence). The DNA for the CDR3 is TGTGCCAGCAGCTTGCTACTCCCCGAAGCTTTCTTT. As protein: CASSLLLPEAFF.

The chain combines TRBV5-1 with TRBJ2-5; possible D gene TRBD2, 5 bases. The CDR3 sequence is 14 residues long. CDR1 SGHRS and CDR2 YFSETQ come from the germline V gene. Trimming cost V 4 bases and J 5 bases, with 15 bases left between them. The CDR3 spells CASSTRRFEETQYF. In DNA form, the CDR3 reads TGCGCCAGCAGCACTCGGAGGTTTGAGGAGACCCAGTACTTC.

The J gene is TRBJ2-5, the V gene TRBV25-1; possibly TRBD2 for D (6 bases). This CDR3 comprises 11 residues. Germline V lookup: CDR1 MGHDK, CDR2 SYGVNS. Between the trimmed V and J ends, which lost 4 bases and 7 bases, there was a span of 7 bases. CDR3 sequence: CASSGGGTQYF. CDR3 coding DNA: TGTGCCAGCAGTGGGGGAGGGACCCAGTACTTC.

The J gene is TRBJ1-2, the V gene TRBV5-1, with 7 bases identical to TRBD1. Germline values: CDR1 SGHRS, CDR2 YFSETQ. CDR3 length equals 15 residues. Trimming cost V 0 bases and J 4 bases; bases outside gene matches: 6. The CDR3 DNA reads TGCGCCAGCAGCTTGGATGACAGGGCCCTCTATGGCTACACCTTC. This gives the protein CASSLDDRALYGYTF.

V usage is TRBV28 and J usage is TRBJ1-4, with TRBD1 matching over 7 bases. The germline gives CDR1 MDHEN, CDR2 SYDVKM. This CDR3 spans 14 amino acids. V lost 6 bases and J lost 7; bases outside the gene matches: 8. The CDR3 here is CASSRFPGGEKLFF. Written as DNA, the CDR3 is TGTGCCAGCAGCCGTTTTCCAGGGGGTGAAAAACTGTTTTTT.

This clone was counted once. V is TRBV18 and J is TRBJ1-4, with 10 bases that match TRBD1. The CDR3 sequence is 15 residues long. Trimming took 2 bases from V and 4 from J; bases not matched to a gene: 1. Germline CDR1 is KGHSH and CDR2 is LQKENI. The CDR3 reads CASSPGTGVNEKLFF. Here the CDR3 DNA reads TGTGCCAGCTCACCAGGGACAGGGGTTAATGAAAAACTGTTTTTT.

There are a few counts of this clone. The chain is built from TRBV4-1 and TRBJ2-2; D not resolved. From germline, CDR1 is MGHRA and CDR2 YSYEKL. V gave up 2 bases and J gave up 1 base, with 8 bases separating them. The CDR3 covers 15 residues. CDR3 region: CASSQWPRNTGELFF. Here the CDR3 DNA reads TGCGCCAGCAGCCAATGGCCTAGGAACACCGGGGAGCTGTTTTTT.

The chain recombines TRBV27 with TRBJ1-5; no clear D. With 6 bases removed from V and 0 bases from J, the gap between germline ends came to 12 bases. The CDR3 spans 15 residues. Germline V gene data show CDR1 as MNHEY and CDR2 as SMNVEV (reference sequence). DNA of the CDR3: TGTGCCAGCAGCCCCGACACCTATAGCAATCAGCCCCAGCATTTT. This codes for CASSPDTYSNQPQHF.